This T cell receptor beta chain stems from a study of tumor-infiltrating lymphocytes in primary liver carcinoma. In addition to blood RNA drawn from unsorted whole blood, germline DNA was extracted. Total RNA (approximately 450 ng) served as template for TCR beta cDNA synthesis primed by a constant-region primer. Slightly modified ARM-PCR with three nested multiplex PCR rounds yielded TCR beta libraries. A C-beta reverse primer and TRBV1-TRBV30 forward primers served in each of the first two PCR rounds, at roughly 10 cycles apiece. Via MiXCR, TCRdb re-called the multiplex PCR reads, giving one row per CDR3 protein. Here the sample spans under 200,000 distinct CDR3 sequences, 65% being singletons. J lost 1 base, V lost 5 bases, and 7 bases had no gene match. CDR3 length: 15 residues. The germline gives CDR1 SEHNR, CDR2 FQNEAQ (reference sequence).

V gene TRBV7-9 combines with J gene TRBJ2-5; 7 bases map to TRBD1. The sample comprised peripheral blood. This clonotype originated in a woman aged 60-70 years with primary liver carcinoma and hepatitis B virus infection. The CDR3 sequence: CASSPRTGLQETQYF. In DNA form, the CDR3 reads TGTGCCAGCAGCCCTAGGACAGGACTCCAAGAGACCCAGTACTTC.